This TCR beta chain was captured by sequencing in a study of metastatic and nonmetastatic thyroid tumors. TCRdb re-called clones via MiXCR from the PCR reads. The table shows roughly 71,000 clones, with more than 15% occurring only once. Patients were all untreated before their thyroid surgery. Trimming took off 6 bases at V and 6 bases at J, with 15 bases between the two ends. Germline CDR1 is MDHEN and CDR2 is SYDVKM. The CDR3 spans 14 residues. This clone was detected many times. This receptor was obtained from a female donor with papillary thyroid cancer or a benign thyroid nodule (not recorded which). Some clones in this sample may be carry-over from other donors' samples. Sequenced sample: blood. The chain carries TRBV28 and TRBJ1-5; D might be TRBD1 (6 bases). CDR3 protein: CASRDLRDTQPQHF. CDR3 bases: TGTGCCAGCAGAGACCTCCGGGACACTCAGCCCCAGCATTTT.